This T cell receptor (beta chain) was captured in a study of shared clonotypes between healthy human individuals. Clones were sequenced by immunoSEQ multiplex PCR, and TCRdb holds only the in-frame ones, with some missing. The data contain about a million clones, roughly 80% of them singletons. Germline loops: CDR1 LNHDA, CDR2 SQIVND (reference sequence). This CDR3 is built from 14 residues. V was trimmed by 5 bases and J by 6 bases, leaving 14 bases between them. This chain uses TRBV19 with TRBJ1-5; D is ambiguous. Material: memory CD4+ T cells from PBMCs. Subset meaning: CD45RA-negative fraction. The clonotype was recovered from a man between 18 and 29 years old in good health. Some clones in this sample may be carry-over from other donors' samples. CDR3 residues: CASSDYWGGQPQHF. DNA of the CDR3: TGTGCCAGTAGTGATTACTGGGGAGGTCAGCCCCAGCATTTT.